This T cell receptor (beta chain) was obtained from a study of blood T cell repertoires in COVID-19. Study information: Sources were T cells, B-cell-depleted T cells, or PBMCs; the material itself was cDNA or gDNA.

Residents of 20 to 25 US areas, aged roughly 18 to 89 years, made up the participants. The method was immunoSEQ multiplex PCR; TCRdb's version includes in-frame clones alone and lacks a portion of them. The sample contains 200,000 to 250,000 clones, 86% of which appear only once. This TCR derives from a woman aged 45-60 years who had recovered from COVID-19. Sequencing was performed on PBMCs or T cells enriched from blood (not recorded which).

The CDR3 is CASSTRDKTYEQYF. For the CDR3, the DNA is TGTGCCAGCAGCACCCGGGACAAGACCTACGAGCAGTACTTC. V and J are TRBV9 and TRBJ2-7; tentatively, D is TRBD1 (6 bases). The length of the CDR3 is 14 residues. V was clipped by 4 bases and J by 2 bases, with 13 bases between them. CDR1 SGDLS and CDR2 YYNGEE come from the germline V gene.